A single sample is the source of the 9 T cell receptor beta chains below, sequenced in a study of blood T cells in healthy people across ages. Alongside a J-beta primer mix, a sample-barcoded 5' primer served in a second PCR lasting roughly 7 to 12 cycles. TCRdb called the 5' RACE reads again in MiXCR, with one record for every CDR3 protein. Altogether about a million distinct CDR3 sequences are present, 35% to 40% being singletons, with the ten largest covering around 13%. Source material: blood. Receptor source: a man aged 18 to 30 in good health.

The V gene is TRBV20-1, the J gene TRBJ1-2; D gene uncertain. The V and J ends lost 0 bases and 6 bases respectively, with 14 bases between them. This CDR3 has 14 residues. Germline loops: CDR1 DFQATT, CDR2 SNEGSKA (reference sequence). The DNA for the CDR3 is TGCAGTGCTAGAGATGCGGGTCTTAGCCATGGCTACACCTTC. Its protein product is CSARDAGLSHGYTF.

The rearrangement links TRBV20-1 to TRBJ1-4; D remains unclear. There are 11 residues in the CDR3. With 6 bases removed from V and 8 bases from J, the gap between germline ends came to 10 bases. Germline CDR1 and CDR2: DFQATT and SNEGSKA (reference sequence). The CDR3 nucleotides are TGCAGTGCCTTCCGTTTGGAAAAACTGTTTTTT. It translates to CSAFRLEKLFF.

This clonotype has a handful of counts. The V and J genes are TRBV10-3 and TRBJ1-2; 10 bases align to TRBD1. The CDR3 covers 13 residues. Trimming took 10 bases from V and 1 from J; bases not matched to a gene: 3. Germline loops: CDR1 ENHRY, CDR2 SYGVKD. Here the CDR3 reads CATGTGDNYGYTF. CDR3 DNA sequence: TGTGCCACCGGGACAGGGGATAACTATGGCTACACCTTC.

V usage is TRBV6-5 and J usage is TRBJ1-2; TRBD1 is a possible D gene (5 bases). The CDR3 runs to 14 residues. Germline assignment: CDR1 MNHEY and CDR2 SVGAGI. The V end lost 5 bases, the J end lost 0 bases, and 10 bases lay between the germline ends. For the CDR3, the DNA is TGTGCCAGCAGTACCGGGGCTCCTAACTATGGCTACACCTTC. Its translation: CASSTGAPNYGYTF.

CDR3 protein: CSVGGAGDTEAFF. The CDR3 DNA is TGCAGCGTTGGGGGGGCAGGGGACACTGAAGCTTTCTTT. V is TRBV29-1 and J is TRBJ1-1; D perhaps matches TRBD1 (6 bases). CDR1 and CDR2 from the germline V gene are SQVTM and ANQGSEA. The CDR3 covers 13 residues. Trimming pared 4 bases from V and 3 bases from J, leaving 12 bases between.

This rearrangement joins TRBV20-1 to TRBJ2-1; TRBD2 matches at 7 bases. From germline, CDR1 is DFQATT and CDR2 SNEGSKA (reference sequence). The junction had 15 bases not matched to a gene; V was cut back by 0 bases and J by 13 bases. CDR3 length: 15 amino acids. The CDR3: CSARETGGGTETQFF. CDR3 nucleotide sequence: TGCAGTGCTAGAGAAACGGGGGGAGGCACAGAGACCCAGTTCTTC.

In its sample, this clonotype was seen a few times. This rearrangement joins TRBV28 to TRBJ2-3; D is unclear. This CDR3 has 14 amino acids. Germline V gene lookup returns CDR1 MDHEN and CDR2 SYDVKM. Trimming removed 2 bases from V and 7 bases from J, with 13 bases in between. The CDR3 loop is CASSLGLQTHTQYF. Here the CDR3 DNA reads TGTGCCAGCAGTTTAGGGTTACAGACGCATACGCAGTATTTT.

J is TRBJ2-3 and V is TRBV27, with D uncertain. V lost 3 bases to trimming and J lost 3 bases, with 13 bases between them. Per germline, CDR1 MNHEY and CDR2 SMNVEV (reference sequence). The CDR3 loop spans 15 amino acids. The CDR3 reads CASSFLAFKTDTQYF. The CDR3 nucleotides read TGTGCCAGCAGTTTCCTGGCTTTCAAAACAGATACGCAGTATTTT.

The V gene is TRBV20-1, the J gene TRBJ2-7; D gene uncertain. V was pared by 5 bases and J by 0 bases, with 11 bases between. Germline V CDR1 and CDR2: DFQATT, SNEGSKA (reference sequence). The length of the CDR3 is 13 residues. CDR3 nucleotides: TGCAGTGCTCATACGGAGAACTCCTACGAGCAGTACTTC. Its protein product is CSAHTENSYEQYF.